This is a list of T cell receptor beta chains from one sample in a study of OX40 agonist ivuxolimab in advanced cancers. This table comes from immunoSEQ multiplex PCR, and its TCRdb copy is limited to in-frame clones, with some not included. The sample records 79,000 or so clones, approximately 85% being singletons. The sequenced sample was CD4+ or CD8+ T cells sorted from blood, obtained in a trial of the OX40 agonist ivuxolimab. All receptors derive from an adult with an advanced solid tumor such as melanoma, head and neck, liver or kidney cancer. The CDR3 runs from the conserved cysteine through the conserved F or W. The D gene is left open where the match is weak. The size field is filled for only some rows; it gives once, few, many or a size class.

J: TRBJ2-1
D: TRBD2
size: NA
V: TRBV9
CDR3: CASSVAFSGGAREQFF
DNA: TGTGCCAGCAGCGTAGCCTTTAGCGGGGGGGCTCGGGAGCAGTTCTTC

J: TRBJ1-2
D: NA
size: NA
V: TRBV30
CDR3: CAWGGLLSYTF
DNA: TGTGCCTGGGGTGGGTTGTTAAGCTACACCTTC

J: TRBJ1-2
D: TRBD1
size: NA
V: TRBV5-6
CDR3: CASSPGQGGYTF
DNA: TGTGCCAGCAGCCCGGGACAGGGGGGCTACACCTTC

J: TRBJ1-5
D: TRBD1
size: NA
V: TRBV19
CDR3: CASHAPGTGGQPQHF
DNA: TGTGCCAGCCATGCCCCTGGGACAGGGGGTCAGCCCCAGCATTTT

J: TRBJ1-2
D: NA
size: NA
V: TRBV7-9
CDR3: CASSPSYYGYTF
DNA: TGTGCCAGCAGCCCGTCCTACTATGGCTACACCTTC

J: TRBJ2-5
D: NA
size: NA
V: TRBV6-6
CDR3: CASSYSDVETQYF
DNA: TGTGCCAGCAGTTATTCGGACGTGGAGACCCAGTACTTC

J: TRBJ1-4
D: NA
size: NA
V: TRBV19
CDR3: CASNPATPYTTNEKLFF
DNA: TGTGCCAGTAACCCTGCGACCCCCTATACAACTAATGAAAAACTGTTTTTT

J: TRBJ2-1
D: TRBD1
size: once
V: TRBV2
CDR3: CAGRQGLYNEQFF
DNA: TGTGCCGGCCGACAGGGGCTCTACAATGAGCAGTTCTTC

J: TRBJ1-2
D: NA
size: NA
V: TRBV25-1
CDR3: CASRGSGYGYTF
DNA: TGTGCCAGCAGGGGGTCCGGCTATGGCTACACCTTC

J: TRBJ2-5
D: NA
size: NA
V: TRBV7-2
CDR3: CASSLGSLGETQYF
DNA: TGTGCCAGCAGCCTCGGGTCCCTTGGGGAGACCCAGTACTTC

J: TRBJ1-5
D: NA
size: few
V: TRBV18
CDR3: CASSLLGYTDQRNQPQHF
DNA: TGTGCCAGCTCACTTCTAGGGTACACAGATCAGCGCAATCAGCCCCAGCATTTT

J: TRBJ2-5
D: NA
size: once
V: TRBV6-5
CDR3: CASSRSRHLETQYF
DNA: TGTGCCAGCAGCCGATCCCGACACTTAGAGACCCAGTACTTC

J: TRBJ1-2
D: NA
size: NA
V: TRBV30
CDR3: CAWSPTEGYTF
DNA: TGTGCCTGGAGTCCCACCGAGGGCTACACCTTC

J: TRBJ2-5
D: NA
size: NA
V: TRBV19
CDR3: CASGAGQGLGETQYF
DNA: TGTGCCAGTGGGGCGGGACAAGGTCTTGGAGAGACCCAGTACTTC

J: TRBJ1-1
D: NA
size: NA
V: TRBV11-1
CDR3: CASSLTGYTEAFF
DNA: TGTGCCAGCAGCTTAACAGGGTACACTGAAGCTTTCTTT

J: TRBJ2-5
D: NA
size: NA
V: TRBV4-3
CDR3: CASSQQTGQETQYF
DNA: TGCGCCAGCAGCCAACAGACAGGTCAAGAGACCCAGTACTTC

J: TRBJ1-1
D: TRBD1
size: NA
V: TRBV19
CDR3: CASTGTGSWGEEDTEAFF
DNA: TGTGCCAGTACCGGGACAGGGTCTTGGGGGGAAGAGGACACTGAAGCTTTCTTT

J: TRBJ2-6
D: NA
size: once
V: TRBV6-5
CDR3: CASSYGSSGANVLTF
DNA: TGTGCCAGCAGTTACGGGAGCTCTGGGGCCAACGTCCTGACTTTC

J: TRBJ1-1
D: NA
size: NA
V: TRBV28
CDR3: CASSLRGNTEAFF
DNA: TGTGCCAGCAGTCTCAGGGGGAACACTGAAGCTTTCTTT

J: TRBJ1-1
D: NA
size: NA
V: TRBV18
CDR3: CASSPTANLNTEAFF
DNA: TGTGCCAGCTCACCGACAGCTAACTTGAACACTGAAGCTTTCTTT

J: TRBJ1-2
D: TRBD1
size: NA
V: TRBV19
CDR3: CASRPRDRATSGYTF
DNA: TGTGCCAGTAGACCGCGGGACAGGGCGACGAGTGGCTACACCTTC

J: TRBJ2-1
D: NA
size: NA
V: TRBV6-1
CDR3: CASSEAFGGKYNEQFF
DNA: TGTGCCAGCAGTGAAGCTTTCGGGGGAAAATACAATGAGCAGTTCTTC

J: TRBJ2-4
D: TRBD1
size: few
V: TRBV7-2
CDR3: CASSFRMDRGIQYF
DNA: TGTGCCAGCAGCTTTAGAATGGACAGGGGAATTCAGTACTTC

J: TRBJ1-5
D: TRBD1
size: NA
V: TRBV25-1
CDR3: CASSEGDRGRNQPQHF
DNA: TGTGCCAGCAGTGAGGGGGACAGGGGACGCAATCAGCCCCAGCATTTT

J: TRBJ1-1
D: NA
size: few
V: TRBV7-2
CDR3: CASSLDSNAEAFF
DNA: TGTGCCAGCAGTCTGGACAGTAACGCTGAAGCTTTCTTT

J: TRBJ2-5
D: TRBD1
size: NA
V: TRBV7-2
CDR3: CASSLGIGTGQETQYF
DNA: TGTGCCAGCAGCTTAGGAATCGGGACAGGGCAAGAGACCCAGTACTTC

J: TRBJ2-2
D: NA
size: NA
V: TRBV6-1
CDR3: CASSEGQHSNTGELFF
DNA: TGTGCCAGCAGTGAAGGACAGCATTCGAACACCGGGGAGCTGTTTTTT

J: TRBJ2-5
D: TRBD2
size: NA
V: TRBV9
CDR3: CASSASGTTQETQYF
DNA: TGTGCCAGCAGCGCCTCCGGGACTACCCAAGAGACCCAGTACTTC

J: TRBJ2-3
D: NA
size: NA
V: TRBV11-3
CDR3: CASSLGTMGSTDTQYF
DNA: TGTGCCAGCAGCTTAGGGACTATGGGTAGCACAGATACGCAGTATTTT

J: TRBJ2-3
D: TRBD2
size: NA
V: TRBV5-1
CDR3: CASSSGASGGADTQYF
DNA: TGCGCCAGCAGCTCAGGCGCGAGCGGGGGTGCAGATACGCAGTATTTT

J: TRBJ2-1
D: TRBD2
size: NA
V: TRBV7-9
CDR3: CASSLAAGGLNEQFF
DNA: TGTGCCAGCAGCTTAGCGGCGGGGGGGCTAAATGAGCAGTTCTTC

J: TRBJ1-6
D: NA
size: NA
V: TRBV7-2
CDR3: CASSLDRNNSPLHF
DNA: TGTGCCAGCAGCTTAGACAGAAATAATTCACCCCTCCACTTT

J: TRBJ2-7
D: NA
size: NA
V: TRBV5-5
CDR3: CASSLGSGVREQYF
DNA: TGTGCCAGCAGCTTGGGGTCCGGGGTTAGGGAGCAGTACTTC